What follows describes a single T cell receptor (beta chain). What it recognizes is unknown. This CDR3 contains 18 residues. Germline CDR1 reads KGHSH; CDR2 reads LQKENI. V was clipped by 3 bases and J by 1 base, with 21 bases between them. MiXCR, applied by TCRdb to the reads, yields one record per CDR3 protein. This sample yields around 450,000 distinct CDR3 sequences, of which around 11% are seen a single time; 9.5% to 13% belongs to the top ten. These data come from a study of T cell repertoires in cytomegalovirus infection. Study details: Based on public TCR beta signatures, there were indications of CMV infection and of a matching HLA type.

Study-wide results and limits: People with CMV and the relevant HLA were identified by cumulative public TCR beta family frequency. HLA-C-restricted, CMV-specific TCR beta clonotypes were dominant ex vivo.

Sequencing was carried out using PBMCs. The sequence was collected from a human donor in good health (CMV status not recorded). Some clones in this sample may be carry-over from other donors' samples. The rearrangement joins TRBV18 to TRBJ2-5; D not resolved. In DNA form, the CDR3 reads TGTGCCAGCTCACCTCGACGGGTTTTGTTAAAGGGCCAAGAGACCCAGTACTTC. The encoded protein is CASSPRRVLLKGQETQYF.